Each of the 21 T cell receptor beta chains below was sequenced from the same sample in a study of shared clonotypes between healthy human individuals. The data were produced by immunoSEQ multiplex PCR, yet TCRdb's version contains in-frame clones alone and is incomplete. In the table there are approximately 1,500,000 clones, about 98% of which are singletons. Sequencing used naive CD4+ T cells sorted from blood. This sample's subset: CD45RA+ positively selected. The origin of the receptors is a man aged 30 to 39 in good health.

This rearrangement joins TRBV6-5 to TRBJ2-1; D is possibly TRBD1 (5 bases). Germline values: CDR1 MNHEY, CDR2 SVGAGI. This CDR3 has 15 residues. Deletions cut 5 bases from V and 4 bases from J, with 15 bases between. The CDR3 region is CASSPAGPSYNEQFF. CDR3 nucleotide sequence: TGTGCCAGCAGTCCGGCAGGGCCGAGTTACAATGAGCAGTTCTTC.

In DNA form, the CDR3 reads TGCAGCGTTCAGGCCCGGGGACAAGAGACCCAGTACTTC. Its protein is CSVQARGQETQYF. The chain links TRBV29-1 to TRBJ2-5, with a tentative D call TRBD2 (5 bases). The CDR3 contains 13 residues. V shed 5 bases and J shed 2 bases, with 12 bases lying between them. Germline V gene data show CDR1 as SQVTM and CDR2 as ANQGSEA.

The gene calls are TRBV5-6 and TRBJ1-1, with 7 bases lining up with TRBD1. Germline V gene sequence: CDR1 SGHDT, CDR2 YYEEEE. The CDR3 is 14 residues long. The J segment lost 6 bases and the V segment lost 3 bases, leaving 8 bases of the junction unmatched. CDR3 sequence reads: CASSSNRGVAEAFF. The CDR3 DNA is TGTGCCAGCAGCTCAAACAGGGGCGTGGCTGAAGCTTTCTTT.

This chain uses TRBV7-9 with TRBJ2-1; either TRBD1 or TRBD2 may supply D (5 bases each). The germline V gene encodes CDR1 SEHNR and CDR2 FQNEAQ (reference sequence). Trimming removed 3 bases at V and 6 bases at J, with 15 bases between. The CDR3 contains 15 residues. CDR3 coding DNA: TGTGCCAGCAGCTTTGATACGGGGCTGAGCAATGAGCAGTTCTTC. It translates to CASSFDTGLSNEQFF.

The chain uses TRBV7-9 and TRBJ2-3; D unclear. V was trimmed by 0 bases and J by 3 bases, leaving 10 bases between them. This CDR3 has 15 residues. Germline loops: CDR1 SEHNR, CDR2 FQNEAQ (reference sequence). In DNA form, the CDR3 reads TGTGCCAGCAGCTTAGCGGTTAGGGTGACAGATACGCAGTATTTT. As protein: CASSLAVRVTDTQYF.

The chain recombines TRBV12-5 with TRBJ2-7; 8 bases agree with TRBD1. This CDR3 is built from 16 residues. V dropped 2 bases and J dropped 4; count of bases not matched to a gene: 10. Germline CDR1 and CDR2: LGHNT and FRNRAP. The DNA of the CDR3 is TGTGCTAGTGGTTTGCCTGGGACAGGTCCACGTTACGAGCAGTACTTC. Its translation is CASGLPGTGPRYEQYF.

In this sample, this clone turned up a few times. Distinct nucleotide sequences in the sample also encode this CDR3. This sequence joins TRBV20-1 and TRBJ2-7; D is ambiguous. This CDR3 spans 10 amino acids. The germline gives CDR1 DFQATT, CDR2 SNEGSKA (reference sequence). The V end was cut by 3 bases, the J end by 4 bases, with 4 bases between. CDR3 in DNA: TGCAGTGCTAGGAGTTACGAGCAGTACTTC. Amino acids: CSARSYEQYF.

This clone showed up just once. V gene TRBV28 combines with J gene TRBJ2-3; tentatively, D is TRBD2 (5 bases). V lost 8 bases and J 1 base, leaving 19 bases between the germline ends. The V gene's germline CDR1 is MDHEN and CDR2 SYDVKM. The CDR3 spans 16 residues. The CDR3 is CASEPDSGFRTDTQYF. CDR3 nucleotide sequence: TGTGCCAGCGAGCCCGACTCGGGGTTTCGCACAGATACGCAGTATTTT.

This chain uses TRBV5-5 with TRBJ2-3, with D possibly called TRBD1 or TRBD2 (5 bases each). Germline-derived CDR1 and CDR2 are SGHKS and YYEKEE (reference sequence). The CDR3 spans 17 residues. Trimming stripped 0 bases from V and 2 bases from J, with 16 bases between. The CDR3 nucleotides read TGTGCCAGCAGCTTGGTATTTGGGGGAGCGAACACAGATACGCAGTATTTT. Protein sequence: CASSLVFGGANTDTQYF.

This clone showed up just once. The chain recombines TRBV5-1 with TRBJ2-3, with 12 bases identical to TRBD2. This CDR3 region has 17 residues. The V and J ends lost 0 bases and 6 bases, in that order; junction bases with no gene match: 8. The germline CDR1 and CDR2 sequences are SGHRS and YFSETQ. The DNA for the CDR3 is TGCGCCAGCAGCTTGGGCCCTCTAGCGGGAGGGCTTGATACGCAGTATTTT. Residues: CASSLGPLAGGLDTQYF. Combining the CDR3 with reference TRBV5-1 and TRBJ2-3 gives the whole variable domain KAGVTQTPRYLIKTRGQQVTLSCSPISGHRSVSWYQQTPGQGLQFLFEYFSETQRNKGNFPGRFSGRQFSNSRSEMNVSTLELGDSALYLCASSLGPLAGGLDTQYFGPGTRLTVL.

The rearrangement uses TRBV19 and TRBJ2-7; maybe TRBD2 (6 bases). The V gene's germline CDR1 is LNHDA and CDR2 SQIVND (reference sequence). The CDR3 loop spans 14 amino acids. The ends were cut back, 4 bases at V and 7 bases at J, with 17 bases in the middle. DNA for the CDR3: TGTGCCAGTAGTAGGGACTTGGTTTCGGGGGAGCAGTACTTC. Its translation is CASSRDLVSGEQYF.

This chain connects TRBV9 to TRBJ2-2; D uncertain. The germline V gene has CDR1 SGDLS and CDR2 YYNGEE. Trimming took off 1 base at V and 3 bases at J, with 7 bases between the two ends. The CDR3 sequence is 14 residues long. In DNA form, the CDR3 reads TGTGCCAGCAGCGTAAGCATGGACACCGGGGAGCTGTTTTTT. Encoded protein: CASSVSMDTGELFF.

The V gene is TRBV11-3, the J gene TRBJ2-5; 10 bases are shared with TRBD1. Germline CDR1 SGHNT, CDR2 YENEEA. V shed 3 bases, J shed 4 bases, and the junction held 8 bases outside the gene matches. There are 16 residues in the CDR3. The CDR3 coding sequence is TGTGCCAGCAGCTTGGGCGACAGGGGGCTACCAGAGACCCAGTACTTC. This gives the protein CASSLGDRGLPETQYF.

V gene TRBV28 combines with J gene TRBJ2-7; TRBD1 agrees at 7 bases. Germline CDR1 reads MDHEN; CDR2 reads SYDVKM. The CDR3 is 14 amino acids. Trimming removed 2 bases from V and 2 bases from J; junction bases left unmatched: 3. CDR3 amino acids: CASSLGTVPYEQYF. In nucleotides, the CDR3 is TGTGCCAGCAGTTTAGGGACAGTCCCCTACGAGCAGTACTTC.

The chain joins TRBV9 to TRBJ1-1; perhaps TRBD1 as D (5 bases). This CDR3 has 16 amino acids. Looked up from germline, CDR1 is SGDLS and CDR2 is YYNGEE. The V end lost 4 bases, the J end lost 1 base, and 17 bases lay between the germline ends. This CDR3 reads CASSPILGARNTEAFF. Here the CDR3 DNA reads TGTGCCAGCAGCCCAATTCTAGGGGCGCGGAACACTGAAGCTTTCTTT.

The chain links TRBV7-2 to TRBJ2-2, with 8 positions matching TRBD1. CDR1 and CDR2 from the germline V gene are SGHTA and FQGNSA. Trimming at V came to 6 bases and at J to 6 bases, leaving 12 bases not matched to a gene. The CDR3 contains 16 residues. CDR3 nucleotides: TGTGCCAGCAGTCCCACAAGGGCAGGGGGCGCCGGGGAGCTGTTTTTT. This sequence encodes CASSPTRAGGAGELFF. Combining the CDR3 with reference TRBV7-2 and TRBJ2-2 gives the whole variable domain GAGVSQSPSNKVTEKGKDVELRCDPISGHTALYWYRQSLGQGLEFLIYFQGNSAPDKSGLPSDRFSAERTGGSVSTLTIQRTQQEDSAVYLCASSPTRAGGAGELFFGEGSRLTVL.

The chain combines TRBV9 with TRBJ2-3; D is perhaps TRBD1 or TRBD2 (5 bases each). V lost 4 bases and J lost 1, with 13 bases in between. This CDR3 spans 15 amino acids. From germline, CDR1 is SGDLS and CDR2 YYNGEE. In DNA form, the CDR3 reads TGTGCCAGCAGCCTCGGGACCAGGGGCACAGATACGCAGTATTTT. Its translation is CASSLGTRGTDTQYF. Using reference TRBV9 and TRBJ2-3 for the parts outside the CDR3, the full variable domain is DSGVTQTPKHLITATGQRVTLRCSPRSGDLSVYWYQQSLDQGLQFLIQYYNGEERAKGNILERFSAQQFPDLHSELNLSSLELGDSALYFCASSLGTRGTDTQYFGPGTRLTVL.

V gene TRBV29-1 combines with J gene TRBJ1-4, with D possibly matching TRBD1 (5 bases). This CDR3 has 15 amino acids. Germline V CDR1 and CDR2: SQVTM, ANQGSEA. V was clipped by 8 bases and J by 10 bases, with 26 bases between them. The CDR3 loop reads CSTQSGDRPGGKLFF. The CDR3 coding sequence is TGCAGCACTCAAAGCGGGGACCGACCTGGAGGAAAACTGTTTTTT.

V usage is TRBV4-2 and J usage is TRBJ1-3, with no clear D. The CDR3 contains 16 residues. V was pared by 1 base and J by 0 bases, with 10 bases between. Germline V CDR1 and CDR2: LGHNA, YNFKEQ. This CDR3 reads CASSQVPGNSGNTIYF. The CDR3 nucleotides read TGTGCCAGCAGCCAAGTCCCGGGGAACTCTGGAAACACCATATATTTT.

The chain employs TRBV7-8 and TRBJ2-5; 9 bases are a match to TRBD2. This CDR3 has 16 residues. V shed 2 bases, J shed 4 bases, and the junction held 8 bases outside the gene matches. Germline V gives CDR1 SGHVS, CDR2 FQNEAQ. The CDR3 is CASSLRPGGRGETQYF. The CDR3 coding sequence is TGTGCCAGCAGCTTAAGACCGGGCGGGAGGGGAGAGACCCAGTACTTC.

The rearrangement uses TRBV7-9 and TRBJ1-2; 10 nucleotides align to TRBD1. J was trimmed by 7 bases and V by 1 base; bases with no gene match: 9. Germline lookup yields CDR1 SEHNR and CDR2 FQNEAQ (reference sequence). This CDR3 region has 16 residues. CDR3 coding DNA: TGTGCCAGCAGCTTAGGACAGGGGGCACCCAGAAGTGGCTACACCTTC. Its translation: CASSLGQGAPRSGYTF.